This T cell receptor beta chain derives from a study of cytomegalovirus exposure and HLA in healthy donors. The PCR used 60 Vbeta and 13 Jbeta primers. Measured with immunoSEQ multiplex PCR; TCRdb has only the in-frame clones, and not every one. The sample records some 150,000 clones, approximately 80% being singletons. Germline CDR1 reads SGHRS; CDR2 reads YFSETQ. The germline V and J ends were trimmed by 3 bases and 0 bases, with 27 bases remaining between them. The CDR3 extends over 20 amino acids. The clonotype originates from a woman in her thirties or forties in good health and CMV-seropositive. The sample taken for sequencing was PBMCs. The chain links TRBV5-1 to TRBJ1-2, with TRBD1 as a possible D gene (5 bases). Here the CDR3 reads CASSSFSGAGVGLTNYGYTF. In DNA, the CDR3 is TGCGCCAGCAGCTCATTTTCCGGTGCGGGGGTTGGTTTGACTAACTATGGCTACACCTTC.